Shown below are 30 T cell receptor beta chains from a single sample sequenced in a study of pediatric ulcerative colitis. TCRdb's table, derived via immunoSEQ multiplex PCR, lists solely in-frame clones and lacks some. The table has around 65,000 clones, more than 60% seen once. Sequencing was carried out using blood. Receptor source: a boy aged 10-17 years with moderate ulcerative colitis.

In its sample, this clone was seen a few times. V and J are TRBV9 and TRBJ1-1; D might be TRBD1 (5 bases). Looked up from germline, CDR1 is SGDLS and CDR2 is YYNGEE. This CDR3 has 14 amino acids. Trimming cost V 0 bases and J 5 bases, with 11 bases left between them. Here the CDR3 reads CASSVAGRATEAFF. In nucleotides, the CDR3 is TGTGCCAGCAGCGTAGCGGGCAGGGCAACTGAAGCTTTCTTT.

The rearrangement uses TRBV11-2 and TRBJ2-3, with D hard to call. The CDR3 length is 12 residues. Trimming removed 4 bases from V and 5 bases from J, with 7 bases in between. The germline V gene has CDR1 SGHAT and CDR2 FQNNGV. CDR3: CASSSKVDTQYF. The CDR3 coding sequence is TGTGCCAGCAGCTCGAAGGTAGATACGCAGTATTTT.

V usage is TRBV27 and J usage is TRBJ2-7, with a tentative D call TRBD1 (5 bases). V lost 6 bases, J lost 7 bases, and 19 bases lay in between. Germline V gene sequence: CDR1 MNHEY, CDR2 SMNVEV (reference sequence). The CDR3 length is 14 residues. CDR3 amino acids: CASRGRPTVEEQYF. The CDR3 region has the DNA TGTGCCAGCAGGGGGCGCCCGACAGTGGAAGAGCAGTACTTC.

The V gene is TRBV5-4, the J gene TRBJ1-1; a weak D match, TRBD1 (6 bases). Trimming took off 4 bases at V and 4 bases at J, with 17 bases between the two ends. Germline CDR1 and CDR2: SGHNT and YYREEE (reference sequence). The CDR3 is made up of 15 amino acids. The DNA of the CDR3 is TGTGCCAGCAGCCCACCCGACAGGAAGGGCACTGAAGCTTTCTTT. It is translated as CASSPPDRKGTEAFF.

The rearrangement joins TRBV4-1 to TRBJ2-7; D may be TRBD1 or TRBD2 (5 bases each). Trimming removed 2 bases from V and 2 bases from J, with 13 bases in between. Looked up from germline, CDR1 is MGHRA and CDR2 is YSYEKL. The CDR3 consists of 15 residues. The CDR3 reads CASSQQGPSTYEQYF. CDR3 sequence (DNA): TGCGCCAGCAGCCAACAGGGACCGTCGACCTACGAGCAGTACTTC.

This sequence joins TRBV7-3 and TRBJ2-3, with TRBD1 matching over 7 bases. The V gene end was trimmed by 5 bases and the J gene end by 0 bases; junction bases not matched to a gene: 14. The V gene's germline CDR1 is SGHTA and CDR2 FQGTGA. The CDR3 extends over 18 amino acids. The CDR3 sequence: CASSRSGRQGISTDTQYF. CDR3 bases: TGTGCCAGCAGCCGTTCAGGTAGACAGGGAATTAGCACAGATACGCAGTATTTT.

About this clone itself: Other nucleotide sequences in the sample specify the same CDR3. The CDR3: CASSLVGSGYTF. The CDR3 coding sequence is TGCGCCAGCAGCTTGGTAGGGAGCGGCTACACCTTC. The chain has TRBV5-1 and TRBJ1-2; unclear D gene. V was trimmed by 0 bases and J by 8 bases, leaving 8 bases between them. Germline-derived CDR1 and CDR2 are SGHRS and YFSETQ. This CDR3 spans 12 amino acids.

The chain is built from TRBV27 and TRBJ2-7, with 10 bases aligning to TRBD1. The CDR3 spans 16 residues. Trimming at V came to 3 bases and at J to 6 bases, leaving 11 bases not matched to a gene. Per germline, CDR1 MNHEY and CDR2 SMNVEV (reference sequence). The CDR3 DNA reads as TGTGCCAGCAGTTTCGAGCCCGGGACAGGGGACCCCGAGCAGTACTTC. This gives the protein CASSFEPGTGDPEQYF.

The CDR3 protein is CASGKKGTEAFF. The CDR3 DNA sequence: TGTGCCAGCGGAAAGAAGGGCACTGAAGCTTTCTTT. J is TRBJ1-1 and V is TRBV27; D is ambiguous. Trimming shortened V by 8 bases and J by 4 bases, and 11 bases separated the two germline ends. Germline V lookup: CDR1 MNHEY, CDR2 SMNVEV (reference sequence). This CDR3 has 12 amino acids.

Worth noting for this clone: A junction end diverges from the germline sequence, so it may reflect a read error. The chain couples TRBV28 to TRBJ2-1; D is undetermined. CDR3 size: 13 residues. The germline CDR1 and CDR2 sequences are MDHEN and SYDVKM. CDR3: CASSLYYVREWVF. The DNA for the CDR3 is TGTGCCAGCAGTTTATATTATGTAAGGGAATGGGTCTTC. Full variable domain (outside the CDR3, taken from reference TRBV28 and TRBJ2-1): DVKVTQSSRYLVKRTGEKVFLECVQDMDHENMFWYRQDPGLGLRLIYFSYDVKMKEKGDIPEGYSVSREKKERFSLILESASTNQTSMYLCASSLYYVREWVFGPGTRLTVL.

The chain couples TRBV27 to TRBJ1-2; a weak D match, TRBD1 (6 bases). This CDR3 is 14 amino acids long. Trimming removed 5 bases at V and 0 bases at J, with 10 bases between. The germline V gene encodes CDR1 MNHEY and CDR2 SMNVEV (reference sequence). The CDR3 DNA reads as TGTGCCAGCAGTCCTCGGACAGCTAACTATGGCTACACCTTC. This sequence encodes CASSPRTANYGYTF.

The chain combines TRBV11-1 with TRBJ2-1; D remains unclear. The CDR3 totals 13 residues. The germline V and J ends were trimmed by 6 bases and 8 bases, with 14 bases remaining between them. In germline, CDR1 is SGHAT, CDR2 FQDESV (reference sequence). CDR3 DNA sequence: TGTGCCAGCAGTTCGGGTGTTCTCGATGAGCAGTTCTTC. Its translation is CASSSGVLDEQFF.

The chain is built from TRBV11-3 and TRBJ1-1; unclear D gene. Between the trimmed V and J ends, which lost 6 bases and 1 base, there was a span of 6 bases. CDR1 is SGHNT and CDR2 is YENEEA in the germline V gene. This CDR3 comprises 12 residues. The CDR3 bases are TGTGCCAGCAGGGGAGCGAACACTGAAGCTTTCTTT. Amino acid sequence: CASRGANTEAFF.

V usage is TRBV14 and J usage is TRBJ2-7; TRBD2 is a possible D gene (6 bases). V dropped 1 base and J dropped 1 base, with 8 bases sitting between them. The germline gives CDR1 SGHDN, CDR2 FVKESK. The CDR3 sequence is 14 residues long. The CDR3 nucleotides are TGTGCCAGCAGCCAAGTCGGGGGTTCCTACGAGCAGTACTTC. Translating it yields CASSQVGGSYEQYF. Variable domain in full (rest from reference TRBV14 and TRBJ2-7): EAGVTQFPSHSVIEKGQTVTLRCDPISGHDNLYWYRRVMGKEIKFLLHFVKESKQDESGMPNNRFLAERTGGTYSTLKVQPAELEDSGVYFCASSQVGGSYEQYFGPGTRLTVT.

This chain links TRBV9 with TRBJ1-2; 8 bases fit TRBD1. Germline trimming cut 0 bases from V and 4 bases from J; bases unmatched to any gene: 8. The CDR3 totals 16 residues. From germline, CDR1 is SGDLS and CDR2 YYNGEE. The CDR3 DNA sequence: TGTGCCAGCAGCGTAGAAAGCAGGGGGCGCAGCTATGGCTACACCTTC. It encodes CASSVESRGRSYGYTF.

The chain carries TRBV19 and TRBJ2-1; tentative D call: TRBD2 (6 bases). The CDR3 runs 15 residues. With 9 bases removed from V and 8 bases from J, the gap between germline ends came to 23 bases. In germline, CDR1 is LNHDA, CDR2 SQIVND (reference sequence). The CDR3 nucleotides are TGTGCCAGGTCTTTTAGCGGAGCCCGGAGGGATGAGCAGTTCTTC. It specifies CARSFSGARRDEQFF.

The rearrangement joins TRBV30 to TRBJ2-4; D gene ambiguous. CDR1 and CDR2 from the germline V gene are GTSNPN and SVGIG (reference sequence). This CDR3 is built from 12 residues. V was clipped by 0 bases and J by 13 bases, with 13 bases between them. Here the CDR3 reads CAWSVQPASQYF. The DNA of the CDR3 is TGTGCCTGGAGTGTACAGCCGGCCTCGCAGTACTTC.

This rearrangement joins TRBV5-1 to TRBJ1-5; D ambiguous. The CDR3 is 15 residues long. Germline V gene data show CDR1 as SGHRS and CDR2 as YFSETQ. Between the trimmed V and J ends, which lost 0 bases and 4 bases, there was a span of 11 bases. The DNA of the CDR3 is TGCGCCAGCAGCTTGGCCGCAGGCCAGAATCAGCCCCAGCATTTT. Amino acid sequence: CASSLAAGQNQPQHF.

The chain recombines TRBV29-1 with TRBJ2-1, with a tentative D call TRBD2 (6 bases). The V end lost 6 bases, the J end lost 8 bases, and 11 bases lay between the germline ends. CDR3 size: 11 residues. Germline V gene sequence: CDR1 SQVTM, CDR2 ANQGSEA. The DNA of the CDR3 is TGCAGCGTCCCGTGGGGGGATGAGCAGTTCTTC. Protein product: CSVPWGDEQFF.

The genes are TRBV7-2 and TRBJ2-1, with 8 nucleotides matching TRBD2. In germline, CDR1 is SGHTA, CDR2 FQGNSA. CDR3 length equals 14 residues. V gave up 3 bases and J gave up 9 bases; unmatched junction bases: 7. Here the CDR3 reads CASSFKAGEAEQFF. As DNA, the CDR3 is TGTGCCAGCAGCTTCAAAGCGGGAGAGGCTGAGCAGTTCTTC.

The chain carries TRBV19 and TRBJ2-2, with 10 nucleotides matching TRBD2. CDR3 size: 15 residues. CDR1 and CDR2 (germline): LNHDA, SQIVND (reference sequence). V gave up 7 bases and J gave up 4 bases; unmatched junction bases: 6. The CDR3 DNA reads TGTGCCAGTAATCTGCTAGCGGGAGTCACCGGGGAGCTGTTTTTT. Protein sequence: CASNLLAGVTGELFF.

This clone turned up a few times. This sequence joins TRBV4-1 and TRBJ1-1; 8 bases line up with TRBD1. J gave up 3 bases and V 2 bases, and 8 bases lay outside the gene matches. The CDR3 is made up of 16 amino acids. Germline lookup yields CDR1 MGHRA and CDR2 YSYEKL. CDR3: CASSQSSGTGDTEAFF. CDR3 DNA sequence: TGCGCCAGCAGCCAATCCTCCGGGACAGGAGACACTGAAGCTTTCTTT.

This sequence joins TRBV2 and TRBJ2-7; no reliable D call. The CDR3 consists of 14 residues. V lost 6 bases, J lost 0 bases, and 12 bases lay in between. Looked up from germline, CDR1 is SNHLY and CDR2 is FYNNEI. The CDR3 loop reads CASSSQENSYEQYF. In DNA form, the CDR3 reads TGTGCCAGCAGCTCGCAGGAAAACTCCTACGAGCAGTACTTC.

This chain links TRBV5-1 with TRBJ2-7, with 7 bases fitting TRBD2. Germline V gives CDR1 SGHRS, CDR2 YFSETQ. CDR3 length: 12 residues. Germline trimming cut 4 bases from V and 5 bases from J; bases unmatched to any gene: 3. The CDR3 reads CASSQGLHEQYF. The CDR3 DNA is TGCGCCAGCAGCCAGGGACTACACGAGCAGTACTTC.

The chain carries TRBV2 and TRBJ2-6; D is uncertain. The CDR3 length is 16 residues. CDR1 SNHLY and CDR2 FYNNEI come from the germline V gene. Trimming pared 8 bases from V and 1 base from J, leaving 15 bases between. CDR3 sequence reads: CASGSRRMSGANVLTF. CDR3 sequence (DNA): TGTGCCAGCGGATCCCGAAGGATGTCTGGGGCCAACGTCCTGACTTTC.

V and J are TRBV11-2 and TRBJ2-7; the D is unclear. Germline CDR1 and CDR2: SGHAT and FQNNGV. The CDR3 contains 14 residues. Trimming shortened V by 5 bases and J by 3 bases, and 14 bases separated the two germline ends. CDR3 region: CASSPVRGGYEQYF. The CDR3 DNA follows: TGTGCCAGCAGCCCAGTCCGAGGTGGCTACGAGCAGTACTTC.

The V and J genes are TRBV6-4 and TRBJ1-3; weak D call: TRBD1 (5 bases). CDR3 length: 16 residues. CDR1 is MRHNA and CDR2 is SNTAGT in the germline V gene. With 5 bases removed from V and 2 bases from J, the gap between germline ends came to 16 bases. CDR3 protein: CASSPLRVMAGNTIYF. CDR3 sequence (DNA): TGTGCCAGCAGTCCCCTCAGGGTGATGGCTGGAAACACCATATATTTT.

This sequence joins TRBV4-1 and TRBJ1-2; 7 bases match TRBD1. Germline values: CDR1 MGHRA, CDR2 YSYEKL. Trimming at V came to 4 bases and at J to 8 bases, leaving 16 bases not matched to a gene. CDR3 size: 16 residues. This CDR3 is CASSLEPGGRTGGYTF. The CDR3 DNA sequence: TGCGCCAGCAGCCTAGAACCCGGAGGTAGGACAGGAGGCTACACCTTC.

The chain is built from TRBV4-1 and TRBJ1-2; D is undetermined. The CDR3 has 14 amino acids. CDR1 and CDR2 (germline): MGHRA, YSYEKL. The V gene lost 0 bases and the J gene lost 4 bases, with 9 bases spanning the gap. CDR3 nucleotides: TGCGCCAGCAGCCAAGAAGAGAACCTCTATGGCTACACCTTC. Encoded protein: CASSQEENLYGYTF.

This chain uses TRBV10-2 with TRBJ2-5; weak D call: TRBD2 (6 bases). This CDR3 has 14 residues. Germline V lookup: CDR1 WSHSY, CDR2 SAAADI. The V end was cut by 6 bases, the J end by 7 bases, with 18 bases between. CDR3 protein: CASREGTSGGTQYF. CDR3 bases: TGCGCCAGCAGGGAGGGGACCTCTGGGGGGACCCAGTACTTC.